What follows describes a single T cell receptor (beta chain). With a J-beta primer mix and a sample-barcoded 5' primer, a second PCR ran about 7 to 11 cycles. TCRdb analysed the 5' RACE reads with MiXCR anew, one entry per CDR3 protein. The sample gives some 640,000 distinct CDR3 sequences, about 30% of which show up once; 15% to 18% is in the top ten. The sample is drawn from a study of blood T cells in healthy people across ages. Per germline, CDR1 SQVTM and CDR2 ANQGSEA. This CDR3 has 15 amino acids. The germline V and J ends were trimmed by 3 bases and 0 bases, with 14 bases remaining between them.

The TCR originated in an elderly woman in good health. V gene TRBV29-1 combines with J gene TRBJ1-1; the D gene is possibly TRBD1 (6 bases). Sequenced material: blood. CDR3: CSVDTTGRMNTEAFF. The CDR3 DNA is TGCAGCGTTGATACGACAGGACGAATGAACACTGAAGCTTTCTTT.